The present T cell receptor (beta chain) was sequenced within a study of blood T cell repertoires in COVID-19. Whole-study context: COVID-19 samples from acute and convalescent phases originated in the United States, Italy and Spain.

V lost 8 bases to trimming and J lost 6 bases; unmatched junction nucleotides: 19. In germline, CDR1 is SGHTA, CDR2 FQGNSA. There are 17 residues in the CDR3. In the original workflow: From reference gene primer amplification, estimates of nucleated cell counts were derived. The data were produced by immunoSEQ multiplex PCR, yet TCRdb's version contains in-frame clones alone and is incomplete. The V and J calls and clone size were taken over from that table, and D and trimming were inferred from the DNA. The sample carries around 12,000 clones, 80% to 90% recorded once. Source material: peripheral blood. The chain is built from TRBV7-2 and TRBJ2-3; TRBD2 matches at 8 bases. This TCR was recovered from a human donor in a cohort sampled during active COVID-19. DNA of the CDR3: TGTGCCAGCTCGGGAGGGGTGAGCGGGGGTAGGGTGGATACGCAGTATTTT. Translating it yields CASSGGVSGGRVDTQYF.